The rows below give T cell receptor beta chains drawn from one sample of a study of blood T cell repertoires in COVID-19. Generated by immunoSEQ multiplex PCR, the TCRdb table keeps only in-frame clones and is missing some. In the table there are some 45,000 clones, roughly 90% of which are singletons. The material sequenced was peripheral blood. The source is a human donor in a cohort sampled during active COVID-19. Each CDR3 is given with its conserved first and last residue. The order of the fields is clone size, J gene, V gene, D gene, CDR3 protein, CDR3 DNA. A D gene is named only where the DNA matches it firmly. Rows give clone size only sometimes, using once, few, many, or a class for an expanded clone.

few | TRBJ1-3 | TRBV5-5 | - | CASTRSGNTIYF | TGTGCCAGCACTCGCTCTGGAAACACCATATATTTT
- | TRBJ2-3 | TRBV18 | - | CASSPRREADTQYF | TGTGCCAGCTCACCACGGAGGGAGGCGGATACGCAGTATTTT
- | TRBJ1-1 | TRBV5-6 | - | CASSFGQYTEAFF | TGTGCCAGCAGCTTTGGACAGTACACTGAAGCTTTCTTT
- | TRBJ1-2 | TRBV2 | - | CASSVGLYGYTF | TGTGCCAGCAGTGTTGGGCTCTATGGCTACACCTTC
- | TRBJ2-5 | TRBV23-1 | - | CASTREGGEGQETQYF | TGCGCCAGCACCAGGGAAGGGGGAGAAGGGCAAGAGACCCAGTACTTC
once | TRBJ1-3 | TRBV12-3/TRBV12-4 | TRBD1 | CASSFRGRGTIYF | TGTGCCAGCAGTTTTAGGGGCAGGGGGACCATATATTTT
- | TRBJ1-1 | TRBV4-1 | TRBD1 | CASSQVRTGGTEAFF | TGCGCCAGCAGCCAAGTTAGGACAGGGGGAACTGAAGCTTTCTTT
- | TRBJ2-3 | TRBV30 | TRBD2 | CALLRLAGTDTQYF | TGTGCCTTATTACGACTAGCGGGCACAGATACGCAGTATTTT
- | TRBJ2-5 | TRBV6-6 | - | CASSQEEETQYF | TGTGCCAGCAGCCAGGAGGAGGAGACCCAGTACTTC
- | TRBJ2-1 | TRBV7-8 | TRBD2 | CASSLIAGGWFF | TGTGCCAGCAGCTTAATTGCGGGAGGGTGGTTCTTC
- | TRBJ1-2 | TRBV7-9 | - | CASTGEGNYGYTF | TGTGCCAGCACCGGAGAGGGAAACTATGGCTACACCTTC
- | TRBJ2-5 | TRBV5-1 | - | CASSSPGLGETQYF | TGCGCCAGCAGCTCGCCAGGTTTAGGAGAGACCCAGTACTTC
- | TRBJ2-5 | TRBV29-1 | - | CSVGPRSGTQYF | TGCAGCGTTGGACCCCGCTCGGGGACCCAGTACTTC
- | TRBJ1-2 | TRBV4-2 | TRBD1 | CASSATGGIIYGYTF | TGTGCCAGCAGCGCAACAGGGGGCATCATCTATGGCTACACCTTC
- | TRBJ1-6 | TRBV28 | - | CASKGQGNSPLHF | TGTGCCAGCAAGGGTCAGGGAAATTCACCCCTCCACTTT
- | TRBJ2-3 | TRBV2 | TRBD2 | CASKLAGSYTDTQYF | TGTGCCAGCAAGCTAGCGGGGAGCTACACAGATACGCAGTATTTT
- | TRBJ2-1 | TRBV24-1 | - | CATSDFHDEQFF | TGTGCCACCAGTGATTTCCATGATGAGCAGTTCTTC
- | TRBJ1-1 | TRBV28 | TRBD1 | CASSRIWTGHTEAFF | TGTGCCAGCAGCCGAATTTGGACAGGGCACACTGAAGCTTTCTTT
- | TRBJ1-2 | TRBV6-6 | TRBD1 | CASSYFGTGVLGYTF | TGTGCCAGCAGTTACTTCGGGACAGGCGTCTTGGGCTACACCTTC
few | TRBJ1-5 | TRBV27 | TRBD1 | CASRTGQYSNQPQHF | TGTGCCAGCAGAACGGGACAGTATAGCAATCAGCCCCAGCATTTT
- | TRBJ1-6 | TRBV6-2/TRBV6-3 | TRBD1 | CASSGTGYGNSPLHF | TGTGCCAGCAGCGGGACAGGGTATGGTAATTCACCCCTCCACTTT
once | TRBJ2-1 | TRBV19 | - | CASNSHPGEQFF | TGTGCCAGTAATTCCCACCCGGGTGAGCAGTTCTTC
- | TRBJ2-7 | TRBV5-5 | TRBD2 | CASRGDGWGEGYEQYF | TGTGCCAGCAGGGGAGATGGATGGGGGGAGGGCTACGAGCAGTACTTC
- | TRBJ2-7 | TRBV5-4 | TRBD2 | CASSLGGSLHEQYF | TGTGCCAGCAGCTTGGGCGGGAGTCTCCACGAGCAGTACTTC
- | TRBJ2-5 | TRBV29-1 | TRBD2 | CSVDGGRGGTQYF | TGCAGCGTTGACGGCGGGAGGGGGGGGACCCAGTACTTC
once | TRBJ2-7 | TRBV7-9 | - | CASSLGPSYEQYF | TGTGCCAGCAGCTTAGGGCCTTCCTACGAGCAGTACTTC
- | TRBJ2-1 | TRBV5-1 | TRBD2 | CASSFGGGYNEQFF | TGCGCCAGCAGCTTTGGCGGGGGTTACAATGAGCAGTTCTTC
- | TRBJ2-5 | TRBV7-8 | TRBD2 | CASSPLAGRETQYF | TGTGCCAGCAGCCCCTTAGCGGGAAGGGAGACCCAGTACTTC
- | TRBJ2-2 | TRBV14 | TRBD2 | CASSHGLAGTSGELFF | TGTGCCAGCAGCCACGGACTAGCGGGGACTAGCGGGGAGCTGTTTTTT
- | TRBJ2-2 | TRBV18 | - | CASSPDSRTGELFF | TGTGCCAGCTCACCGGACAGTCGCACCGGGGAGCTGTTTTTT
once | TRBJ2-7 | TRBV25-1 | TRBD1 | CASSDATGRSYEQYF | TGTGCCAGCAGTGACGCGACAGGGCGCTCCTACGAGCAGTACTTC
- | TRBJ1-1 | TRBV11-3 | TRBD1 | CASSLVQGAEAFF | TGTGCCAGCAGCTTAGTACAGGGGGCTGAAGCTTTCTTT
- | TRBJ2-3 | TRBV27 | - | CASTPGTIMADTQYF | TGTGCCAGCACCCCCGGGACAATCATGGCCGATACGCAGTATTTT
- | TRBJ2-2 | TRBV4-2 | - | CASSQELASTGELFF | TGTGCCAGCAGCCAGGAACTAGCTAGCACCGGGGAGCTGTTTTTT
few | TRBJ2-1 | TRBV18 | TRBD2 | CASSPPPSSGRRDNEQFF | TGTGCCAGCTCACCACCTCCCTCTAGCGGGAGAAGGGACAATGAGCAGTTCTTC
- | TRBJ2-1 | TRBV10-2 | - | CASTGLSGEQFF | TGCGCCAGCACGGGACTCTCTGGAGAGCAGTTCTTC
- | TRBJ2-3 | TRBV7-2 | TRBD2 | CASSLERGGRDTQYF | TGTGCCAGCAGCTTAGAGCGGGGGGGCCGGGATACGCAGTATTTT
few | TRBJ2-7 | TRBV20-1 | TRBD2 | CSASSSGLPSYEQYF | TGCAGTGCTAGTTCTAGCGGACTACCCTCCTACGAGCAGTACTTC
- | TRBJ2-5 | TRBV11-2 | - | CASSLGFEETQYF | TGTGCCAGCAGCTTAGGGTTCGAGGAGACCCAGTACTTC
- | TRBJ2-3 | TRBV29-1 | TRBD2 | CSVERTSGRVTQYF | TGCAGCGTTGAGCGGACTAGCGGGAGAGTGACGCAGTATTTT
- | TRBJ1-6 | TRBV5-1 | - | CASSPEVGMDSPLHF | TGCGCCAGCAGCCCCGAAGTGGGCATGGATTCACCCCTCCACTTT
- | TRBJ1-1 | TRBV19 | - | CASSSYRATEAFF | TGTGCCAGTAGTTCCTACAGGGCTACTGAAGCTTTCTTT
- | TRBJ2-7 | TRBV6-1 | - | CASSEGRYSYEQYF | TGTGCCAGCAGTGAGGGCAGATATAGCTACGAGCAGTACTTC
- | TRBJ2-1 | TRBV27 | TRBD2 | CASSFSGISYNEQFF | TGTGCCAGCAGTTTTAGCGGGATCTCCTACAATGAGCAGTTCTTC
- | TRBJ2-3 | TRBV11-2 | - | CASSPAGAVVYTQYF | TGTGCCAGCAGCCCTGCGGGGGCCGTGGTATATACGCAGTATTTT
- | TRBJ2-7 | TRBV11-2 | TRBD2 | CASSLDGRALYEQYF | TGTGCCAGCAGCTTAGATGGGAGGGCCCTTTACGAGCAGTACTTC
- | TRBJ2-7 | TRBV5-1 | - | CASSLEVRTYEQYF | TGCGCCAGCAGCTTGGAAGTCAGAACCTACGAGCAGTACTTC
- | TRBJ2-7 | TRBV6-5 | - | CASSPSQGSYEQYF | TGTGCCAGCAGTCCCTCACAGGGCTCCTACGAGCAGTACTTC
- | TRBJ1-1 | TRBV6-5 | - | CASSYSTGPMEAFF | TGTGCCAGCAGTTACTCGACAGGACCAATGGAAGCTTTCTTT
- | TRBJ1-1 | TRBV2 | - | CASARTVNTEAFF | TGTGCCAGCGCCCGAACAGTGAACACTGAAGCTTTCTTT
- | TRBJ2-7 | TRBV2 | - | CASSGEQGIGYEQYF | TGTGCCAGCAGCGGGGAGCAGGGGATTGGATACGAGCAGTACTTC
- | TRBJ2-1 | TRBV15 | - | CATSSPLRGVYNEQFF | TGTGCCACCAGCAGTCCCCTCCGGGGAGTCTACAATGAGCAGTTCTTC
once | TRBJ2-7 | TRBV7-8 | - | CASSAGLPNPTKIYEQYF | TGTGCCAGCAGCGCGGGACTTCCAAACCCTACAAAGATTTACGAGCAGTACTTC